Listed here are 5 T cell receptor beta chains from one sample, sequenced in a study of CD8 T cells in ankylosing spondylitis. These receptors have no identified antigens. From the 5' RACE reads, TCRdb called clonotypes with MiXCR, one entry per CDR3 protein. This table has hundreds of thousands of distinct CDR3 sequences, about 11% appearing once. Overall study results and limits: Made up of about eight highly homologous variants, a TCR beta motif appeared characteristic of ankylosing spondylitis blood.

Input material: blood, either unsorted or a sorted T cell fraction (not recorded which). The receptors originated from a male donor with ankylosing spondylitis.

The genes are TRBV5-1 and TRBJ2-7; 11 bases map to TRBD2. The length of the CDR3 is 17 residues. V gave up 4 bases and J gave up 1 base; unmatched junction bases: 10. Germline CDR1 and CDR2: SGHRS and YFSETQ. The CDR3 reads CASSHPTSGSRSYEQYF. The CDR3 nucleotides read TGCGCCAGCAGCCACCCCACTAGCGGGAGTAGGTCCTACGAGCAGTACTTC.

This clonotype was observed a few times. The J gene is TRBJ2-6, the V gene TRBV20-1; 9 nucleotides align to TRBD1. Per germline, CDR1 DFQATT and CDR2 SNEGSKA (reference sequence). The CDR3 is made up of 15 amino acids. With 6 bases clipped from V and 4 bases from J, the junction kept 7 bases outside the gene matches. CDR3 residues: CSARDRVKGANVLTF. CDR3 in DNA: TGCAGTGCCAGGGACAGGGTCAAAGGGGCCAACGTCCTGACTTTC.

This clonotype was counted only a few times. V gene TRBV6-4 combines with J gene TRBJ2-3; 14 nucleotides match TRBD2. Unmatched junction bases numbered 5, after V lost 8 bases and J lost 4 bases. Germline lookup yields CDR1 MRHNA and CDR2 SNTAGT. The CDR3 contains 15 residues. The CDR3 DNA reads TGTGCCAGCGGCTCGGGACTAGCGGGGGCAGATACGCAGTATTTT. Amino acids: CASGSGLAGADTQYF.

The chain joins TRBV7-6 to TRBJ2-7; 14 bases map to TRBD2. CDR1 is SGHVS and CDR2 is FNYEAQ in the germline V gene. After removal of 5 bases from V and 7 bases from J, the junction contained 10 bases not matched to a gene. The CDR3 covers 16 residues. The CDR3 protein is CASSGRLAGGPGEQYF. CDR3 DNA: TGTGCCAGCAGCGGCAGACTAGCGGGAGGGCCAGGAGAGCAGTACTTC.

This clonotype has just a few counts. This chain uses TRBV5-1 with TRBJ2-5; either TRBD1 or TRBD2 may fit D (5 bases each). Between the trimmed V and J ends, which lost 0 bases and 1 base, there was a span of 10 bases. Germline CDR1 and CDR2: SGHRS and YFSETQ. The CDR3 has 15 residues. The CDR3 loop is CASSLVLGTQETQYF. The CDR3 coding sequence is TGCGCCAGCAGCTTGGTGCTTGGGACCCAAGAGACCCAGTACTTC.